This T cell receptor beta chain is from a study of regulatory T cells in long-lasting Graves disease (dated by TCRdb to the early 2020s). Regarding the study in general: Newly diagnosed Graves' disease patients had taken antithyroid drugs for less than 3 months. Peripheral blood TCR sequencing and RNA sequencing compared persistent Graves' disease patients with newly diagnosed Graves' disease patients. A total of 35 or so samples were covered by TCR sequencing, comprising some 13 persistent and about 20 newly diagnosed Graves' disease patients. The study was conducted in China and was registered as a clinical trial. Study-level results and caveats: Persistent Graves' disease patients showed lower TCR Shannon entropy and fewer highly expanded clones than newly diagnosed patients, suggesting clonal expansion. TRBV28, TRBJ1-2 and TRBJ2-5 were preferentially used in persistent disease, while TRBV20-1 and TRBJ2-1 were favored in newly diagnosed disease. The authors noted that the small sample size was a limitation that may lower accuracy. Peripheral blood alone was examined, since thyroid tissue, which constituted the primary lesion, could not be accessed. Sequencing and analysis were restricted to the TCR beta chain. A larger number of public clonotypes was shared among persistent patients (approximately 2,600) than among newly diagnosed patients (roughly 970).

A distance of 14 bases separates the germline ends of V and J, which lose 5 bases and 6 bases respectively. The germline V gene yields SGHTA for CDR1 and FQGNSA for CDR2. From cysteine to phenylalanine, the CDR3 is 15 amino acids long. Kept here is only the CDR3 DNA, which spans 45 bases and is read in frame from base 1. Libraries were made using multiplex PCR. The instrument was an Illumina HiSeq 4000. iRepertoire HTBI primers and Arm-PCR amplification of CDR3 regions were used to construct TCR beta libraries. PCR products were gel purified before sequencing. In the paper's pipeline: A total of around 66 TRBV and approximately 13 TRBJ segments were identified across samples and were used for gene usage analysis of CDR3 amino acid clonotypes. Filtered high-quality paired reads were merged into contigs using COPE and FqMerger. BLAST was used to align contigs to the IMGT TRBV, TRBD and TRBJ reference genes, and CDR3 was defined following IMGT. Any clonotype with a frequency above 0.1% was classified as a highly expanded clone. Repertoire diversity was measured by Shannon entropy, and V-J evenness by the Gini coefficient. A clonotype found in more than one individual was treated as public. TCRdb itself trimmed the public reads at Q25 with fastp, ran MiXCR and retained productive beta chains. Rows with a matching CDR3 protein are joined into one entry that keeps the most common DNA and genes. TCRdb, not the authors, supplied the V and J calls. The sample has 360,000 or so distinct CDR3 sequences on record, over 15% of them singletons. In total, the top ten clones hold 30% of the sample.

In its sample, this clonotype was seen many times. It has no known antigen specificity. Base-call qualities are not available, and no considerably larger clone is one nucleotide away. This specimen's time point label, per the study, means: newly diagnosed GD, antithyroid drugs for less than 3 months. For both TCR sequencing and RNA sequencing, RNA was extracted from PBMCs in TRIzol. The diagnosis of Graves' disease followed American Thyroid Association guidelines. Patients for the study were recruited at an endocrinology department in Xi'an, China. From each patient, approximately 10 milliliters of peripheral blood was collected into an EDTA anticoagulant tube. Ficoll Paque Plus density gradient separation was used to isolate PBMCs, and no additional T cell sorting was done. An Agilent 2100 Bioanalyzer and agarose gel were used to check RNA quality, while a NanoDrop 2000 measured RNA concentration.

This same sample was also taken into another study, of T cells in Graves' hyperthyroidism and ophthalmopathy. The second study, in turn, reports: Stable Graves' hyperthyroidism was defined as no progression to ophthalmopathy during 18 months of follow-up. Hyperthyroidism patients were newly diagnosed, with disease duration under 2 months, and aged 18 to 65 years. Exclusion was applied to patients with uncontrolled infections, other autoimmune diseases, pregnancy or lactation. Clinical symptoms, serum thyroxine and TRAb, thyroid ultrasound, and orbital computed tomography formed the basis for the diagnoses. A first-round RT-PCR of the TCR CDR3 used the HTBI primer set with the Qiagen OneStep RT-PCR kit. Most expanded thyroid clonotypes (frequency above 0.001) were also detected in blood, a finding suggesting that blood repertoires may reflect thyroid immune responses. A model built on a 13 V-J signature distinguished ophthalmopathy from stable hyperthyroidism, reaching over 85% sensitivity and under 84% specificity in cross-validation and 80%/75% in testing. In validation, the model predicted progression to ophthalmopathy a median of about 6.8 months before onset, with over 60% sensitivity and 72.22% specificity. A discovery cohort of about 95 patients, about 44 with Graves' ophthalmopathy and under 60 with stable Graves' hyperthyroidism, was used to find distinguishing TCR V-J signatures. Prospective prediction of ophthalmopathy was tested in an independent validation cohort of about 19 hyperthyroidism patients and some 17 patients who later progressed to ophthalmopathy. For training and testing, the roughly 93 patients in the discovery cohort were randomly divided in a 7:3 ratio. In addition, the study compared T-cell repertoires in thyroid tissue and in blood from over 5 Graves' hyperthyroidism patients. Following sampling, methimazole starting at 30 mg daily was given to hyperthyroidism patients, and high-dose intravenous methylprednisolone was given to ophthalmopathy patients. Libraries were constructed in a second round of multiplex PCR, after which size selection and purification were carried out. Libraries were sequenced paired-end with 100 bp reads on an Illumina HiSeq2000. SOAPnuke was used to process the raw data, removing reads that contained adapters or uncalled bases, had a mean Phred below 15, or lacked an exact match to the constant primer or identifier. High-quality paired reads were merged using COPE v1.2.5, and each unique nucleotide sequence was defined as a clonotype. MiTCR v1.1 was used to align the clonotypes against IMGT TRBV, TRBD and TRBJ reference segments. The analysis was restricted to V-J combinations with a frequency above 0.0001, which together covered 99.2% of the repertoires. A TCS score was defined as the ratio of F50 (clonal expansion) to E x V (chaos), with BLOSUM62-based TCRdist applied between CDR3 peptides within each V-J. Welch's t-statistics and random forest reduced 500 to 650 V-J features to roughly 13, which were used in a naive Bayes classifier (R e1071). No statistical method was used to set the sample size in advance, and investigators knew the group allocation. TCR Vbeta CDR3 sequencing of fewer than 150 peripheral blood samples (about 45 ophthalmopathy, over 70 hyperthyroidism and approximately 17 progressor patients) is reported in the paper.

Material: peripheral blood mononuclear cells (PBMCs), obtained at new diagnosis, from a patient treated with antithyroid drugs. The chain links TRBV7-2 with TRBJ1-6, with the D gene not clear enough to name. The origin of this receptor is a man aged 35 to 55 with Graves disease. Donor details come from another sample of the same person, matched by shared clones. The CDR3 is CASSREVWGNSPLHF. The DNA sequence is given as TGTGCCAGCAGCCGAGAGGTGTGGGGTAATTCACCCCTCCACTTT.